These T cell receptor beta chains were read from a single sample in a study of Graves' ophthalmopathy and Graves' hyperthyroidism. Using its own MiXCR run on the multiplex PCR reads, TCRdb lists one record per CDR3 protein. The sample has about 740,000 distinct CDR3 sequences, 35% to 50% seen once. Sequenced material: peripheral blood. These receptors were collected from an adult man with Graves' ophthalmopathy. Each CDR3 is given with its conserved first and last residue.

CASSWGGTGHTEAFF TRBV7-9
CASSLGTAQETQYF TRBV7-9
CASSLISSGRGQTQYF TRBV7-9
CASSEWDLNEKLFF TRBV2
CATRRTTPYEQYF TRBV28
CASSYLWTGDYEQYF TRBV10-3
CASSQAAGWNTGELFF TRBV7-2
CASSWGQETRYF TRBV5-4
CASCRNTGELFF TRBV12-3/TRBV12-4
CASGTGHGYTF TRBV7-9
CSPRDRLSGANVLTF TRBV29-1
CASSRLVRNEQFF TRBV2
CSARDTQRGHYEQYF TRBV20-1
CASSLKGSAFF TRBV12-3/TRBV12-4
CASSPLGQGRESPLHF TRBV18
CSARAGTSGRRETQYF TRBV20-1
CASSVEPGSGEKLFF TRBV7-8
CASSRSGSNQPQHF TRBV3-1
CAISLDRELFF TRBV10-3
CASSPRGGQTETQYF TRBV2
CSVEDGYF TRBV29-1
CASSPFSGTNYGYTF TRBV2
CASSPQVSHEQYF TRBV2
CASKPGRGNEKLFF TRBV6-5
CASMYRGGTAYEQYF TRBV7-2
CASPGTSGSRETQYF TRBV2
CAIIQGAGNTEAFF TRBV10-3
CASSLVGRRSYEQYF TRBV5-1
CASLQGGYGYTF TRBV19
CASSQAPQGDGEQYF TRBV10-1
CSAHPGTENTGELFF TRBV20-1
CSVAYQPQHF TRBV29-1
CSAGRGRGYEQYF TRBV20-1
CSATKQADQPQHF TRBV20-1
CASSFGTGQMGNQPQHF TRBV24-1
CASSERRRSYEQYF TRBV10-2
CASSVSGQTYNEQFF TRBV2
CASSRRIGPDEETQYF TRBV25-1
CSPSGAPYEQYF TRBV20-1
CASSYLSTKYYGYTF TRBV10-2
CASSELRDYGYTF TRBV2
CASSLEAITDTQYF TRBV11-1
CASSASGQPNSPLHF TRBV6-5
CASWRRNNSPLHF TRBV5-4